This T cell receptor (beta chain) was documented in a study of T cell responses to AZD1222 COVID-19 vaccine. Study-level findings and limits: Baseline serostatus was positive in only a handful of AZD1222 recipients.

The CDR3 is 14 residues long. Germline V gene sequence: CDR1 MNHEY, CDR2 SVGAGI. V was cut by 5 bases and J by 0 bases, with 10 bases left in between. Concerning this clone: Its antigen is unidentified.

Samples with a second dose at about 4 or about 12 weeks were pooled together. Assay: immunoSEQ multiplex PCR; the TCRdb copy retains only in-frame clones and omits some. The sample lists 78,000 or so clones; around three quarters were seen once. The source is an adult who received the AZD1222 COVID-19 vaccine. This rearrangement joins TRBV6-5 to TRBJ1-1; D not resolved. The sample here was peripheral blood, taken 28 days after the second AZD1222 dose. The CDR3 DNA reads as TGTGCCAGCAGTCCCGGCGGCCTGAACACTGAAGCTTTCTTT. Translating it yields CASSPGGLNTEAFF.